Listed below are T cell receptor beta chains from one sample, sequenced in a study of T cells in Graves' hyperthyroidism and ophthalmopathy. TCRdb reprocessed the multiplex PCR reads with MiXCR, giving one entry per CDR3 protein. The profile shows 350,000 to 450,000 distinct CDR3 sequences, roughly 13% of them singletons. Sequenced input: blood. These receptors were collected from a man aged 50-60 years with Graves' ophthalmopathy. Both conserved end residues are part of each CDR3. Each record gives: V gene, J gene, D gene, CDR3 length, clone size, CDR3 protein, CDR3 DNA. D genes are given only for firm matches. Some rows have no size entry. The others give once, few or many, or a class for an expanded clone.

v_call: TRBV6-1
j_call: TRBJ1-1
d_call: -
cdr3_length: 14
clone_size: few
cdr3_aa: CASSRDYSGAEAFF
cdr3_nt: TGTGCCAGCAGCCGAGATTATTCGGGGGCTGAAGCTTTCTTT

v_call: TRBV20-1
j_call: TRBJ2-7
d_call: TRBD2
cdr3_length: 15
clone_size: -
cdr3_aa: CSARESGGLTYEQYF
cdr3_nt: TGCAGTGCTAGAGAGAGCGGGGGACTGACCTACGAGCAGTACTTC

v_call: TRBV18
j_call: TRBJ1-2
d_call: -
cdr3_length: 15
clone_size: -
cdr3_aa: CASSPAQGRIDGYTF
cdr3_nt: TGTGCCAGCTCACCGGCACAGGGTAGAATCGATGGCTACACCTTC

v_call: TRBV6-1
j_call: TRBJ2-7
d_call: TRBD2
cdr3_length: 15
clone_size: -
cdr3_aa: CASSAFSGTSYEQYF
cdr3_nt: TGTGCCAGCAGTGCCTTTAGCGGGACGTCCTACGAGCAGTACTTC

v_call: TRBV2
j_call: TRBJ2-2
d_call: TRBD2
cdr3_length: 14
clone_size: -
cdr3_aa: CASRKPREAGELFF
cdr3_nt: TGTGCCAGCAGAAAACCCCGGGAGGCCGGGGAGCTGTTTTTT

v_call: TRBV28
j_call: TRBJ2-6
d_call: -
cdr3_length: 14
clone_size: -
cdr3_aa: CASSSPGRANVLTF
cdr3_nt: TGTGCCAGCAGTTCCCCGGGGCGGGCCAACGTCCTGACTTTC

v_call: TRBV25-1
j_call: TRBJ2-1
d_call: TRBD1
cdr3_length: 17
clone_size: many
cdr3_aa: CASSDRGQGSSYNEQFF
cdr3_nt: TGTGCCAGCAGTGATCGGGGACAGGGGAGCTCCTACAATGAGCAGTTCTTC

v_call: TRBV15
j_call: TRBJ1-2
d_call: TRBD1
cdr3_length: 12
clone_size: -
cdr3_aa: CATSSRGLGYTF
cdr3_nt: TGTGCCACCAGCAGCAGGGGGCTCGGCTACACCTTC

v_call: TRBV20-1
j_call: TRBJ2-3
d_call: -
cdr3_length: 11
clone_size: once
cdr3_aa: CSATSLDTQYF
cdr3_nt: TGCAGTGCGACTAGTTTGGATACGCAGTATTTT

v_call: TRBV12-3/TRBV12-4
j_call: TRBJ2-1
d_call: -
cdr3_length: 12
clone_size: -
cdr3_aa: CASRPSGNEQFF
cdr3_nt: TGTGCCAGCAGGCCATCAGGAAATGAGCAGTTCTTC

v_call: TRBV27
j_call: TRBJ1-1
d_call: -
cdr3_length: 15
clone_size: -
cdr3_aa: CASSHLGRKSTEAFF
cdr3_nt: TGTGCCAGCAGTCACCTAGGGCGAAAATCCACTGAAGCTTTCTTT

v_call: TRBV2
j_call: TRBJ2-6
d_call: -
cdr3_length: 15
clone_size: many
cdr3_aa: CASGPGSSGANVLTF
cdr3_nt: TGTGCCAGCGGTCCAGGGAGCTCTGGGGCCAACGTCCTGACTTTC

v_call: TRBV20-1
j_call: TRBJ2-3
d_call: TRBD2
cdr3_length: 15
clone_size: many
cdr3_aa: CSASPLAGVTDTQYF
cdr3_nt: TGCAGTGCTTCCCCACTAGCGGGAGTTACAGATACGCAGTATTTT